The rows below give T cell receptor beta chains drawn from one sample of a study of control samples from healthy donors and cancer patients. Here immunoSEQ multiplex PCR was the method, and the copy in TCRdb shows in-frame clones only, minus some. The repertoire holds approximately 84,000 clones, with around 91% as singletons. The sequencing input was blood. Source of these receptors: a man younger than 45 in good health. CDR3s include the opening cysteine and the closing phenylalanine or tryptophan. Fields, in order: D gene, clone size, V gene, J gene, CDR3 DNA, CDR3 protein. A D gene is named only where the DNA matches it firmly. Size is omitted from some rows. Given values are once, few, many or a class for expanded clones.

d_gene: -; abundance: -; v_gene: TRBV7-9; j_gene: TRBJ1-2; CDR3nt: TGTGCCAGCAGCTTAGCGGTCCCCGGAAACTATGGCTACACCTTC; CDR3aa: CASSLAVPGNYGYTF
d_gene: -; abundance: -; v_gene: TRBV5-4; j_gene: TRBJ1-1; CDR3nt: TGTGCCAGCAGCTCTTCGGACGTGAACACTGAAGCTTTCTTT; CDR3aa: CASSSSDVNTEAFF
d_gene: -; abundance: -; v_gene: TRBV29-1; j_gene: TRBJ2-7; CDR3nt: TGCAGCGTTGTGCAGGCTCTAGACGAGCAGTACTTC; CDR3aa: CSVVQALDEQYF
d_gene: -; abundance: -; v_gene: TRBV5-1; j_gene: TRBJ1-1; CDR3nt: TGCGCCAGTCACGAGGGGAGCACTGAAGCTTTCTTT; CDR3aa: CASHEGSTEAFF
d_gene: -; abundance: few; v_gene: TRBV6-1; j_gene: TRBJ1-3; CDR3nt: TGTGCCAGCAGTGAGGGATTCGGAAACACCATATATTTT; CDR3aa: CASSEGFGNTIYF
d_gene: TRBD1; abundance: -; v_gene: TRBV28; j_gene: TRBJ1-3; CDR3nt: TGTGCCAGCAGTCCGACAGGGGAGCACACCATATATTTT; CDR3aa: CASSPTGEHTIYF
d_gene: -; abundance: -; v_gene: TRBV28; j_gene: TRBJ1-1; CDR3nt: TGTGCCAGCAGCAAACTGAACACTGAAGCTTTCTTT; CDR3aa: CASSKLNTEAFF
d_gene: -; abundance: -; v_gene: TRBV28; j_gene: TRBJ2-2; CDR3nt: TGTGCCAGCAGTTTTCAGGGGATCGGGGAGCTGTTTTTT; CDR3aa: CASSFQGIGELFF
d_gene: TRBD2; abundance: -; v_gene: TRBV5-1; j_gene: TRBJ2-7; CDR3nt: TGCGCCAGCAGCTTGGAGACGGGACTAGAGAGGTACGAGCAGTACTTC; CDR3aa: CASSLETGLERYEQYF
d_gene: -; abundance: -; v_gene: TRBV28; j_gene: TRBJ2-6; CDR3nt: TGTGCCAGCATAGGGGTTGGTGCTGGGGCCAACGTCCTGACTTTC; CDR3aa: CASIGVGAGANVLTF
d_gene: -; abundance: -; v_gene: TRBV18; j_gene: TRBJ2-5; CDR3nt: TGTGCCAGCTCACCTAGGACAAGGGTCGGAGAGACCCAGTACTTC; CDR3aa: CASSPRTRVGETQYF
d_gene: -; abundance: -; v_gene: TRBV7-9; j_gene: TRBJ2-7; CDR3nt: TGTGCCAGCAGCTTAGCGCTAGGGGAGCAGTACTTC; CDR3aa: CASSLALGEQYF
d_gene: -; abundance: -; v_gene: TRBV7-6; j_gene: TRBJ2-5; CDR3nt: TGTGCCAGCAGCTTAGCCGGGGAGGCCGATTTTCAAGAGACCCAGTACTTC; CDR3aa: CASSLAGEADFQETQYF
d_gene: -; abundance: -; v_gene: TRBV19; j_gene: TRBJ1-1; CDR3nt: TGTGCCAGTAGTATAGACGCAGGGTTAGACACTGAAGCTTTCTTT; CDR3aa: CASSIDAGLDTEAFF
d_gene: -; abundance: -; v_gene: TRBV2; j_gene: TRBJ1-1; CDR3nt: TGTGCCAGCCATATAAGGACAACAATGAACACTGAAGCTTTCTTT; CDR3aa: CASHIRTTMNTEAFF
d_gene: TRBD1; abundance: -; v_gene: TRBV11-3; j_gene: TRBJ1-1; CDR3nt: TGTGCCAGCAGCAAGGGACAGGGAAAAGGGTCTGAAGCTTTCTTT; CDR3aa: CASSKGQGKGSEAFF
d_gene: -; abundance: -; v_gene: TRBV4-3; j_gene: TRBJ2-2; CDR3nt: TGCGCCAGCAGCCAAGAATGGACTCTAGAGCTGTTTTTT; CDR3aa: CASSQEWTLELFF
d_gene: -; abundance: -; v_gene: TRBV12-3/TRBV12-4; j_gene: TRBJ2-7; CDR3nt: TGTGCCAGCAGTCTGGGGCAGTTGTACGAGCAGTACTTC; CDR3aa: CASSLGQLYEQYF
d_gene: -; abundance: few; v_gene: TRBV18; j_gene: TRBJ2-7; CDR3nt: TGTGCCAGCTCCAAGGAGAACGAGCAGTACTTC; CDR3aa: CASSKENEQYF
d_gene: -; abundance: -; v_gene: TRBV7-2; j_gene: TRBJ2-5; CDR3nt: TGTGCCAGCACCCTTGGGGGGGGGCGCGAGACCCAGTACTTC; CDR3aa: CASTLGGGRETQYF
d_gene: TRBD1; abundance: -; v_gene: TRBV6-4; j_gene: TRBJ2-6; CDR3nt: TGTGCCAGCAGGGACAGGGGACCAAGGTCTGGGGCCAACGTCCTGACTTTC; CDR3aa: CASRDRGPRSGANVLTF
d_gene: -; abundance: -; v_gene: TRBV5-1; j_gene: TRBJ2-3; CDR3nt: TGCGCCAGCAGCTTGGGCCAGGGGTCCCGGGGTAGCACAGATACGCAGTATTTT; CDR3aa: CASSLGQGSRGSTDTQYF
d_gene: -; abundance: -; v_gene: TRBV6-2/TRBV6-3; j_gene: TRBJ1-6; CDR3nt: TGTGCCAGCAGTTACTCCAACAGGATCAATTCACCCCTCCACTTT; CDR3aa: CASSYSNRINSPLHF
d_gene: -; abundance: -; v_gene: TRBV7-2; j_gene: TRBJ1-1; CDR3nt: TGTGCCAGCAGCTTATGGCAGGGTAGCACTGAAGCTTTCTTT; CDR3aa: CASSLWQGSTEAFF
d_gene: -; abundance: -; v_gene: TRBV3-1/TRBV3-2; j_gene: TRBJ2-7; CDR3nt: TGTGCCAGCAGCACCTTGGGCAGAACCTACGAGCAGTACTTC; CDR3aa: CASSTLGRTYEQYF
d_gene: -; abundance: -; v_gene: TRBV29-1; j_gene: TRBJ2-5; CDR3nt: TGCAGCGTTGAAAGGGACGGAATGGCCCTGGACTTC; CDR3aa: CSVERDGMALDF
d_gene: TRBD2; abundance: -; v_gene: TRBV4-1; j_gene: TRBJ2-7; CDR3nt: TGCGCCAGCAGCCAAGATACTTCTTGGGAGGGCGAGCAGTACTTC; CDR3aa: CASSQDTSWEGEQYF
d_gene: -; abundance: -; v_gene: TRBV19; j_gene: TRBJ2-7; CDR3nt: TGTGCCAGTAGACCCGGGACTGTTGGACGCGAGCAGTACTTC; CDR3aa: CASRPGTVGREQYF
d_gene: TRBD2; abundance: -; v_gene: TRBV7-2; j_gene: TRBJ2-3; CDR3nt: TGTGCCAGCAGCTTAATGTCTAGCGGGTCGGCGGGGGCAGATACGCAGTATTTT; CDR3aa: CASSLMSSGSAGADTQYF
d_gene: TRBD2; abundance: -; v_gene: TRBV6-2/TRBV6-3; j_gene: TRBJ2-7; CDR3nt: TGTGCCAGCAGTACGACTAGCGGGGCTTCCTACGAGCAGTACTTC; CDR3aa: CASSTTSGASYEQYF
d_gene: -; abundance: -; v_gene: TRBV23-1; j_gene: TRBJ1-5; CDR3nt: TGCGCCAGCAGTCAGGGGGGAACGCGGGGCAATCAGCCCCAGCATTTT; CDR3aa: CASSQGGTRGNQPQHF
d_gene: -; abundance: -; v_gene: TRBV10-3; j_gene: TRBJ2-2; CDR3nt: TGTGCCATCAGGTCGGCTGCCGGGGAGCTGTTTTTT; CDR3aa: CAIRSAAGELFF
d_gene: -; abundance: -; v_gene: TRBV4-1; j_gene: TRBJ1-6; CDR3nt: TGCGCCAGCAGCCGGCAGGAGGGGTATAATTCACCCCTCCACTTT; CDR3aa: CASSRQEGYNSPLHF
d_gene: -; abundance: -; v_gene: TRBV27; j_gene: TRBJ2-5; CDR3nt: TGTGCCAGCAGTTCCCGGGGAGGACAAGAGACCCAGTACTTC; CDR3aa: CASSSRGGQETQYF
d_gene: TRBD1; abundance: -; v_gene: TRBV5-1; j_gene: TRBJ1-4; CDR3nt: TGCGCCAGCAGCCCGGGACAGAAAAATGAAAAACTGTTTTTT; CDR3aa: CASSPGQKNEKLFF
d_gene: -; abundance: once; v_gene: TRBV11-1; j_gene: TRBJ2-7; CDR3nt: TGTGCCAGCAGCCTTGGAAAGCGTTGGTACGAGCAGTACTTC; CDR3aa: CASSLGKRWYEQYF
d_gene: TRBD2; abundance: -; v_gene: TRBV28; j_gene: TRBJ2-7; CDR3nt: TGTGCCAGCAGACTAGCGGGGGGGATCTACGAGCAGTACTTC; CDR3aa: CASRLAGGIYEQYF
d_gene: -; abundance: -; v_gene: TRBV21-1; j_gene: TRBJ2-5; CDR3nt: TGTGCCAGCAGCACCCGACTAGTTGGGGAGACCCAGTACTTC; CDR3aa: CASSTRLVGETQYF
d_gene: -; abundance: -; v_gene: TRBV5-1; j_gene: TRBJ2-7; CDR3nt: TGCGCCAGCAGCTTTACCCGGGGGCGGGAGCAGTACTTC; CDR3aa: CASSFTRGREQYF
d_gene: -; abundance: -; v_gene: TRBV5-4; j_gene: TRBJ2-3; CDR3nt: TGTGCCAGCAGAAACCCGGGGGGCAGCACAGATACGCAGTATTTT; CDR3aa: CASRNPGGSTDTQYF
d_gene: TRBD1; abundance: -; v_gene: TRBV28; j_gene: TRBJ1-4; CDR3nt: TGTGCCAGCAGTCTTGACAGGGGGCGCTGGGAAAAACTGTTTTTT; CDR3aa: CASSLDRGRWEKLFF
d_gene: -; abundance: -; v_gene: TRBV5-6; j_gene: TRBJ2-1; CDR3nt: TGTGCCAGCAGAATGTCACAGGGTGGCTCCTACAATGAGCAGTTCTTC; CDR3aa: CASRMSQGGSYNEQFF
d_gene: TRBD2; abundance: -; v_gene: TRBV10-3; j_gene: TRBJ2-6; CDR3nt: TGTGCCATCAGTGATGGCGGGGGGGACTCTGGGGCCAACGTCCTGACTTTC; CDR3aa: CAISDGGGDSGANVLTF